A single sample is the source of the 2 T cell receptor beta chains below, sequenced in a study of cytomegalovirus exposure and HLA in healthy donors (dated by TCRdb to between 2016 and 2019). The method was the immunoSEQ multiplex PCR assay. For the multiplex PCR, a mixture combining 60 forward primers for TCR Vbeta segments and 13 reverse primers for TCR Jbeta segments was used. Here the immuneACCESS table is served through TCRdb, limited to in-frame sequences with V and J called. Missing clones are a known gap in these copies; in checked studies unresolved V genes cover under half, and the rest lacks a known reason. Recorded for this sample are 180,000 or so clones; approximately 82% of them occurred a single time. Around 8.3% of the sample is in the top ten clones. Sequencing was performed on PBMCs. Receptors were obtained from a woman aged 40-49 years in good health and CMV-seropositive.

The rearrangement uses TRBV5-1 and TRBJ1-2, with D possibly being TRBD1 (5 bases). Deletions cut 0 bases from V and 1 base from J, with 7 bases between. Germline V gene data show CDR1 as SGHRS and CDR2 as YFSETQ. The CDR3 totals 14 residues. This chain's CDR3 is CASSLGQLNYGYTF. CDR3 bases: TGCGCCAGCAGCTTGGGACAGCTTAACTATGGCTACACCTTC.

V and J are TRBV10-3 and TRBJ2-1, with 12 bases matching TRBD2. The CDR3 loop spans 14 amino acids. With V trimmed by 6 bases and J by 8 bases, 5 bases remained unmatched. The germline gives CDR1 ENHRY, CDR2 SYGVKD. The CDR3 is CAIRRTSGTDEQFF. The DNA for the CDR3 is TGTGCCATCAGAAGGACTAGCGGGACAGATGAGCAGTTCTTC.